The 30 T cell receptor beta chains below were found in one sample sequenced in a study of control samples from healthy donors and cancer patients. The method was immunoSEQ multiplex PCR; TCRdb's version includes in-frame clones alone and lacks a portion of them. Of about 79,000 clones detected, roughly 93% appear once; the ten largest clones hold about 1.3%. Sequences were obtained from PBMCs. The receptors originated from a middle-aged woman with lung cancer.

The chain carries TRBV4-2 and TRBJ2-7, with 7 bases identical to TRBD1. The V and J ends lost 0 bases and 3 bases, in that order; junction bases with no gene match: 2. CDR3 length equals 14 residues. Germline CDR1 and CDR2: LGHNA and YNFKEQ. The chain's CDR3 is CASSQDTGDYEQYF. In DNA form, the CDR3 reads TGTGCCAGCAGCCAAGATACAGGGGACTACGAGCAGTACTTC.

This sequence joins TRBV19 and TRBJ1-5, with D unclear. The germline V gene encodes CDR1 LNHDA and CDR2 SQIVND (reference sequence). The CDR3 runs to 15 residues. The ends were cut back, 2 bases at V and 0 bases at J, with 8 bases in the middle. CDR3 in DNA: TGTGCCAGTAGTATATATGGCTATAGCAATCAGCCCCAGCATTTT. This gives the protein CASSIYGYSNQPQHF.

This chain connects TRBV6-5 to TRBJ1-6; tentatively, D is TRBD1 (5 bases). Trimming took off 5 bases at V and 1 base at J, with 6 bases between the two ends. The germline CDR1 and CDR2 sequences are MNHEY and SVGAGI. This CDR3 has 14 amino acids. CDR3 amino acids: CASSRQSYNSPLHF. For the CDR3, the DNA is TGTGCCAGCAGTCGACAGTCCTATAATTCACCCCTCCACTTT.

J is TRBJ1-2 and V is TRBV4-1; D remains ambiguous. This CDR3 comprises 11 residues. Germline V CDR1 and CDR2: MGHRA, YSYEKL. The germline V and J ends were trimmed by 6 bases and 10 bases, with 12 bases remaining between them. The CDR3 here is CASSDGPTYTF. Written as DNA, the CDR3 is TGCGCCAGCAGTGACGGACCGACCTACACCTTC.

The chain joins TRBV6-5 to TRBJ2-1, with D perhaps TRBD2 (5 bases). V dropped 3 bases and J dropped 7 bases, with 19 bases sitting between them. CDR3 size: 16 residues. CDR1 is MNHEY, CDR2 SVGAGI, per germline. CDR3 DNA: TGTGCCAGCAGTTATACCCCGTTCTCCGGAGGTAATGAGCAGTTCTTC. Its translation: CASSYTPFSGGNEQFF.

In regard to this clone: Other DNA sequences within the sample encode an identical CDR3. The rearrangement joins TRBV5-1 to TRBJ2-3, with D uncertain. Germline CDR1 reads SGHRS; CDR2 reads YFSETQ. The V end was cut by 3 bases, the J end by 0 bases, with 8 bases between. CDR3 length: 14 amino acids. Here the CDR3 reads CASSSGPSTDTQYF. For the CDR3, the DNA is TGCGCCAGCAGCTCCGGCCCTAGCACAGATACGCAGTATTTT.

This chain uses TRBV7-9 with TRBJ1-6; D call uncertain. The V and J ends lost 7 bases and 0 bases respectively, with 10 bases between them. CDR1 is SEHNR and CDR2 is FQNEAQ in the germline V gene (reference sequence). The CDR3 loop spans 15 amino acids. CDR3 amino acids: CASTESSSYNSPLHF. Here the CDR3 DNA reads TGTGCCAGCACAGAAAGCAGCTCCTATAATTCACCCCTCCACTTT.

This rearrangement joins TRBV7-2 to TRBJ1-3; unclear D gene. This CDR3 contains 17 residues. CDR1 SGHTA and CDR2 FQGNSA come from the germline V gene. With 1 base removed from V and 2 bases from J, the gap between germline ends came to 15 bases. This CDR3 is CASSLGRGYSAGNTIYF. DNA of the CDR3: TGTGCCAGCAGCTTAGGGAGAGGGTATTCAGCTGGAAACACCATATATTTT.

The chain links TRBV20-1 to TRBJ2-2, with no clear D. V lost 4 bases and J 5 bases, leaving 5 bases between the germline ends. CDR3 size: 11 residues. Germline V gene sequence: CDR1 DFQATT, CDR2 SNEGSKA (reference sequence). CDR3 residues: CSAKRTGELFF. The CDR3 region has the DNA TGCAGTGCTAAAAGGACCGGGGAGCTGTTTTTT.

This chain joins TRBV7-2 and TRBJ1-4; D gene unclear. Trimming removed 1 base from V and 7 bases from J, with 7 bases in between. This CDR3 has 13 residues. Germline CDR1 is SGHTA and CDR2 is FQGNSA. The CDR3 sequence: CASSLGPSEKLFF. CDR3 coding DNA: TGTGCCAGCAGCTTAGGACCTAGTGAAAAACTGTTTTTT.

The chain is built from TRBV16 and TRBJ1-2; TRBD1 matches 7 bases. There are 17 residues in the CDR3. Trimming cost V 0 bases and J 4 bases; bases outside gene matches: 11. Germline V lookup: CDR1 KGHSY, CDR2 FQNENV. CDR3 nucleotide sequence: TGTGCCAGCAGCCAATCGAAGACCTGGGAGGGGGCCTATGGCTACACCTTC. Residues: CASSQSKTWEGAYGYTF. Supplemented by reference TRBV16 and TRBJ1-2, the full variable domain reads GEEVAQTPKHLVRGEGQKAKLYCAPIKGHSYVFWYQQVLKNEFKFLISFQNENVFDETGMPKERFSAKCLPNSPCSLEIQATKLEDSAVYFCASSQSKTWEGAYGYTFGSGTRLTVV.

J is TRBJ1-1 and V is TRBV6-4, with unresolved D. This CDR3 comprises 13 residues. Deletions cut 0 bases from V and 5 bases from J, with 7 bases between. Germline-derived CDR1 and CDR2 are MRHNA and SNTAGT. CDR3 in amino acids: CASSDSPGTEAFF. The CDR3, as DNA: TGTGCCAGCAGTGACTCGCCGGGTACTGAAGCTTTCTTT.

This clone has just one count. In DNA, the CDR3 is TGTGCCAGTACCCCGGAGGAGGTCAACTATGGCTACACCTTC. It specifies CASTPEEVNYGYTF. The chain has TRBV19 and TRBJ1-2, with D unclear. V lost 7 bases, J lost 2 bases, and 14 bases lay in between. This CDR3 spans 14 amino acids. Germline CDR1 and CDR2: LNHDA and SQIVND (reference sequence).

The chain carries TRBV6-6 and TRBJ2-5, with a tentative D call TRBD1 (5 bases). The CDR3 has 15 amino acids. Germline V gene sequence: CDR1 MNHNY, CDR2 SVGAGI (reference sequence). The V and J ends lost 0 bases and 2 bases respectively, with 10 bases between them. The CDR3 DNA reads TGTGCCAGCAGTTACTCCGACAGCCTACAAGAGACCCAGTACTTC. Its translation is CASSYSDSLQETQYF.

This clone was seen once. The chain employs TRBV7-6 and TRBJ2-1; TRBD1 agrees at 8 bases. The CDR3 sequence is 16 residues long. V lost 6 bases, J lost 8 bases, and 15 bases stayed unmatched. Germline V gives CDR1 SGHVS, CDR2 FNYEAQ. The CDR3 DNA sequence: TGTGCCAGCAGGCCCAGGGGGCAGGGTAGGTTCGATGAGCAGTTCTTC. Translation gives CASRPRGQGRFDEQFF.

This rearrangement joins TRBV27 to TRBJ1-1; weak D call: TRBD1 (6 bases). Trimming cost V 6 bases and J 2 bases, with 16 bases left between them. This CDR3 spans 15 amino acids. Germline V gene lookup returns CDR1 MNHEY and CDR2 SMNVEV (reference sequence). The CDR3, as DNA: TGTGCCAGCAGCAAACAGGGTCAGGGCAACACTGAAGCTTTCTTT. It yields the protein CASSKQGQGNTEAFF.

The chain uses TRBV14 and TRBJ2-4; no clear D. CDR1 is SGHDN and CDR2 is FVKESK in the germline V gene. This CDR3 region has 13 residues. V lost 1 base, J lost 6 bases, and 7 bases lay in between. CDR3 protein: CASSQGAPNIQYF. CDR3 in DNA: TGTGCCAGCAGCCAAGGGGCACCAAACATTCAGTACTTC.

This chain joins TRBV11-2 and TRBJ2-3, with D possibly being TRBD1 (6 bases). The germline V gene has CDR1 SGHAT and CDR2 FQNNGV. The CDR3 has 15 amino acids. The V gene lost 0 bases and the J gene lost 0 bases, with 7 bases spanning the gap. The DNA of the CDR3 is TGTGCCAGCAGCTTAGACAGGGGAAGCACAGATACGCAGTATTTT. Encoded protein: CASSLDRGSTDTQYF.

This clone appeared once. The chain combines TRBV7-9 with TRBJ2-7, with unresolved D. The CDR3 is 15 amino acids. V lost 2 bases to trimming and J lost 3 bases, with 14 bases between them. From germline, CDR1 is SEHNR and CDR2 FQNEAQ (reference sequence). The CDR3 protein is CASSLYPVGDYEQYF. CDR3 coding DNA: TGTGCCAGCAGCTTATACCCGGTTGGGGACTACGAGCAGTACTTC.

The V call is TRBV27, the J call TRBJ1-2, with 8 bases matching TRBD1. Trimming at V came to 4 bases and at J to 4 bases, leaving 5 bases not matched to a gene. The CDR3 contains 14 residues. Germline-derived CDR1 and CDR2 are MNHEY and SMNVEV (reference sequence). The CDR3 nucleotides read TGTGCCAGCAGTTCGACAGGGGAAGGCTATGGCTACACCTTC. Its translation is CASSSTGEGYGYTF.

V gene TRBV2 combines with J gene TRBJ1-4; TRBD1 aligns across 9 bases. V lost 6 bases to trimming and J lost 0 bases; unmatched junction nucleotides: 11. Germline V gene data show CDR1 as SNHLY and CDR2 as FYNNEI. The CDR3 contains 18 residues. The CDR3 nucleotides read TGTGCCAGCAGACCGGGACAGGGTGTATGGGCAACTAATGAAAAACTGTTTTTT. This codes for CASRPGQGVWATNEKLFF. The full variable domain, its missing parts supplied by reference TRBV2 and TRBJ1-4, is EPEVTQTPSHQVTQMGQEVILRCVPISNHLYFYWYRQILGQKVEFLVSFYNNEISEKSEIFDDQFSVERPDGSNFTLKIRSTKLEDSAMYFCASRPGQGVWATNEKLFFGSGTQLSVL.

The CDR3 bases are TGTGCCAGTAGTATTTCAGGGAGGGGCGAGCAGTACTTC. This translates into CASSISGRGEQYF. This chain uses TRBV19 with TRBJ2-7; TRBD2 aligns across 7 bases. The germline V gene has CDR1 LNHDA and CDR2 SQIVND (reference sequence). This CDR3 comprises 13 residues. The junction had 5 bases not matched to a gene; V was cut back by 3 bases and J by 6 bases.

The V gene is TRBV5-4, the J gene TRBJ1-1; tentatively, D is TRBD1 (5 bases). This CDR3 has 13 amino acids. V was cut by 3 bases and J by 5 bases, with 11 bases left in between. The germline V gene encodes CDR1 SGHNT and CDR2 YYREEE (reference sequence). CDR3 nucleotide sequence: TGTGCCAGCAGCTGGGGGGTTTTGACTGAAGCTTTCTTT. Protein: CASSWGVLTEAFF.

V is TRBV11-2 and J is TRBJ2-5; D gene uncertain. The germline V gene has CDR1 SGHAT and CDR2 FQNNGV. The length of the CDR3 is 13 residues. The V gene lost 1 base and the J gene lost 3 bases, with 6 bases spanning the gap. For the CDR3, the DNA is TGTGCCAGCAGCTTAGGGCTGAAAGAGACCCAGTACTTC. This gives the protein CASSLGLKETQYF.

The J gene is TRBJ2-5, the V gene TRBV13; 7 positions match TRBD1. V shed 3 bases, J shed 6 bases, and the junction held 7 bases outside the gene matches. Germline CDR1 and CDR2: PRHDT and FYEKMQ (reference sequence). This CDR3 has 14 residues. The CDR3 is CASSLRQGVQTQYF. The CDR3 DNA reads TGTGCCAGCAGCTTGCGGCAGGGGGTCCAGACCCAGTACTTC.

This rearrangement joins TRBV6-5 to TRBJ1-2, with 7 bases matching TRBD1. Per germline, CDR1 MNHEY and CDR2 SVGAGI. CDR3 size: 14 residues. The ends lost 4 bases at V and 6 bases at J; junction bases unmatched: 8. The DNA for the CDR3 is TGTGCCAGCAGTTTTCTCGGGACAGCCGATGGCTACACCTTC. Amino acid sequence: CASSFLGTADGYTF.

The chain recombines TRBV21-1 with TRBJ1-6. TRBV21-1 is designated a pseudogene. CDR3 size: 17 residues. The DNA of the CDR3 is TGTGCCAGCAGCAAAGCGTGGCAGCCCGACTATAATTCACCCCTCCACTTT. The encoded protein is CASSKAWQPDYNSPLHF.

The rearrangement links TRBV5-6 to TRBJ1-1; D call uncertain. Germline CDR1 reads SGHDT; CDR2 reads YYEEEE. The CDR3 length is 13 residues. V was pared by 0 bases and J by 6 bases, with 9 bases between. The CDR3 DNA is TGTGCCAGCAGCTTGGGTTGGCAATCTGAAGCTTTCTTT. Its translation: CASSLGWQSEAFF.

The rearrangement links TRBV3-1 (or the pseudogene TRBV3-2) to TRBJ2-2, with TRBD2 identical over 8 bases. From germline, CDR1 is LGHDT and CDR2 YNNKEL (reference sequence). The CDR3 loop spans 16 amino acids. With 11 bases clipped from V and 4 bases from J, the junction kept 15 bases outside the gene matches. CDR3 sequence reads: CACRRAGAISTGELFF. The CDR3 DNA reads TGTGCCTGCCGGAGAGCGGGGGCGATTAGCACCGGGGAGCTGTTTTTT.

This chain joins TRBV27 and TRBJ1-6; D ambiguous. Germline CDR1 and CDR2: MNHEY and SMNVEV (reference sequence). The CDR3 spans 12 residues. The V and J ends lost 3 bases and 12 bases respectively, with 9 bases between them. The CDR3 spells CASSLVPGPLHF. Here the CDR3 DNA reads TGTGCCAGCAGTTTGGTCCCTGGACCCCTCCACTTT.